These 22 T cell receptor beta chains came from one sample sequenced in a study of blood T cell repertoires in COVID-19. TCRdb keeps only in-frame clones here, not all; method: immunoSEQ multiplex PCR. The data hold 65,000 to 85,000 clones, with approximately 89% observed a single time. Sequencing input: peripheral blood. The receptors come from a human donor in a cohort sampled during active COVID-19.

The CDR3 bases are TGTGCCAGTAGTATAACAACAGCTAGCACAGATACGCAGTATTTT. Translation gives CASSITTASTDTQYF. The gene calls are TRBV19 and TRBJ2-3, with D unresolved. The CDR3 runs to 15 residues. CDR1 and CDR2 from the germline V gene are LNHDA and SQIVND (reference sequence). The V end lost 2 bases, the J end lost 0 bases, and 9 bases lay between the germline ends.

This chain uses TRBV2 with TRBJ1-5; 10 bases fit TRBD1. CDR1 SNHLY and CDR2 FYNNEI come from the germline V gene. The CDR3 contains 14 residues. V lost 4 bases, J lost 4 bases, and 1 base stayed unmatched. The CDR3 region has the DNA TGTGCCAGCAGTGGGACAGGGGGTAATCAGCCCCAGCATTTT. Translating gives CASSGTGGNQPQHF.

This chain connects TRBV19 to TRBJ1-2; TRBD1 aligns across 8 bases. This CDR3 has 14 residues. V shed 5 bases and J 7 bases; nucleotides not matched to a gene: 9. Germline V lookup: CDR1 LNHDA, CDR2 SQIVND (reference sequence). The CDR3 region is CASSSGQGEGGYTF. As DNA, the CDR3 is TGTGCCAGTAGTTCTGGACAGGGTGAGGGTGGCTACACCTTC. Variable domain in full (rest from reference TRBV19 and TRBJ1-2): DGGITQSPKYLFRKEGQNVTLSCEQNLNHDAMYWYRQDPGQGLRLIYYSQIVNDFQKGDIAEGYSVSREKKESFPLTVTSAQKNPTAFYLCASSSGQGEGGYTFGSGTRLTVV.

The chain joins TRBV6-1 to TRBJ2-2, with 11 bases aligning to TRBD2. Losses at the gene ends were 2 bases for V and 4 bases for J; bases not matched to a gene: 6. The CDR3 has 17 amino acids. Germline loops: CDR1 MNHNS, CDR2 SASEGT. This chain's CDR3 is CASSESLAGGATGELFF. The DNA for the CDR3 is TGTGCCAGCAGTGAATCCCTAGCGGGGGGCGCCACCGGGGAGCTGTTTTTT.

The chain employs TRBV18 and TRBJ2-1; TRBD1 matches 11 bases. V gave up 0 bases and J gave up 6 bases; unmatched junction bases: 4. CDR1 KGHSH and CDR2 LQKENI come from the germline V gene. The CDR3 has 16 amino acids. The CDR3 sequence: CASSPPGTGGGNEQFF. CDR3 nucleotide sequence: TGTGCCAGCTCACCACCCGGGACAGGGGGAGGCAATGAGCAGTTCTTC.

The J gene is TRBJ2-7, the V gene TRBV7-3, with D perhaps TRBD1 (5 bases). Per germline, CDR1 SGHTA and CDR2 FQGTGA. The CDR3 loop spans 14 amino acids. Trimming shortened V by 5 bases and J by 6 bases, and 17 bases separated the two germline ends. The CDR3 loop is CASSPRGRASEQYF. The CDR3 DNA follows: TGTGCCAGCAGCCCAAGGGGCAGGGCGTCCGAGCAGTACTTC.

The chain is built from TRBV2 and TRBJ1-6, with TRBD1 as a possible D gene (5 bases). CDR3 length: 15 residues. Trimming took 6 bases from V and 6 from J, leaving 15 bases between them. Germline CDR1 and CDR2: SNHLY and FYNNEI. The CDR3 region has the DNA TGTGCCAGCAGCAAACTGGGCAGGGCTAATTCACCCCTCCACTTT. It translates to CASSKLGRANSPLHF.

The chain links TRBV4-2 to TRBJ2-2; a possible D gene is TRBD1 (6 bases). V lost 1 base and J lost 4, with 10 bases in between. This CDR3 contains 15 residues. From germline, CDR1 is LGHNA and CDR2 YNFKEQ. CDR3 protein: CASSQVGGSTGELFF. The CDR3 DNA sequence: TGTGCCAGCAGCCAAGTAGGGGGTAGCACCGGGGAGCTGTTTTTT.

This chain uses TRBV3-1 (or the pseudogene TRBV3-2) with TRBJ1-2; D unresolved. Trimming stripped 0 bases from V and 4 bases from J, with 15 bases between. CDR3 size: 16 residues. Germline V gene data show CDR1 as LGHDT and CDR2 as YNNKEL (reference sequence). CDR3 in amino acids: CASSQDRSLFIYGYTF. The CDR3 nucleotides read TGTGCCAGCAGCCAAGATCGGTCACTTTTCATCTATGGCTACACCTTC.

This clone was detected only once. The chain combines TRBV5-1 with TRBJ2-7; possibly TRBD1 for D (5 bases). Trimming took 2 bases from V and 0 from J, leaving 9 bases between them. CDR1 is SGHRS, CDR2 YFSETQ, per germline. There are 14 residues in the CDR3. The CDR3 loop reads CASSLAGPSYEQYF. CDR3 nucleotides: TGCGCCAGCAGCTTAGCAGGGCCCTCCTACGAGCAGTACTTC.

V is TRBV5-4 and J is TRBJ1-1; 9 bases match TRBD1. The germline V gene has CDR1 SGHNT and CDR2 YYREEE (reference sequence). The CDR3 runs to 17 residues. The trim removed 0 bases at V and 0 bases at J, leaving 6 bases unmatched. The CDR3 DNA reads TGTGCCAGCAGCTTGGGGGACACAGGGGGCATGAACACTGAAGCTTTCTTT. This codes for CASSLGDTGGMNTEAFF.

This clone was recorded a few times. CDR3 loop: CASSEATDSYEQYF. For the CDR3, the DNA is TGTGCCAGCAGTGAGGCGACAGACTCCTACGAGCAGTACTTC. The gene calls are TRBV6-1 and TRBJ2-7; D is possibly TRBD1 (5 bases). V lost 3 bases, J lost 0 bases, and 9 bases lay in between. Germline-derived CDR1 and CDR2 are MNHNS and SASEGT. The CDR3 consists of 14 residues.

The CDR3 coding sequence is TGTGCCAGCTCACCTCGGGCGAGGGACACTGAAGCTTTCTTT. This gives the protein CASSPRARDTEAFF. The rearrangement links TRBV18 to TRBJ1-1; no firm D call. The V gene lost 3 bases and the J gene lost 3 bases, with 11 bases spanning the gap. There are 14 residues in the CDR3. Germline V gene data show CDR1 as KGHSH and CDR2 as LQKENI. Full variable domain (outside the CDR3, taken from reference TRBV18 and TRBJ1-1): NAGVMQNPRHLVRRRGQEARLRCSPMKGHSHVYWYRQLPEEGLKFMVYLQKENIIDESGMPKERFSAEFPKEGPSILRIQQVVRGDSAAYFCASSPRARDTEAFFGQGTRLTVV.

The chain is built from TRBV15 and TRBJ2-7; possible D gene TRBD1, 6 bases. This CDR3 region has 16 residues. Trimming shortened V by 0 bases and J by 4 bases, and 16 bases separated the two germline ends. Germline V gene data show CDR1 as LNHNV and CDR2 as YYDKDF (reference sequence). The CDR3 is CATSRDTGRGAYEQYF. The CDR3 DNA reads TGTGCCACCAGCAGAGATACGGGCAGGGGCGCGTACGAGCAGTACTTC.

This chain uses TRBV7-2 with TRBJ1-6, with TRBD1 identical over 7 bases. The CDR3 extends over 16 amino acids. Looked up from germline, CDR1 is SGHTA and CDR2 is FQGNSA. V lost 2 bases, J lost 6 bases, and 7 bases stayed unmatched. Written as DNA, the CDR3 is TGTGCCAGCAGCTTAACTACCGGGACAGTTAATTCACCCCTCCACTTT. It specifies CASSLTTGTVNSPLHF.

The gene calls are TRBV10-2 and TRBJ2-3, with a weak D call TRBD2 (6 bases). The germline gives CDR1 WSHSY, CDR2 SAAADI. V was trimmed by 8 bases and J by 1 base, leaving 16 bases between them. The CDR3 covers 15 residues. The CDR3 spells CASAGGEAGTDTQYF. The CDR3 region has the DNA TGCGCCAGCGCGGGCGGGGAGGCGGGCACAGATACGCAGTATTTT.

The chain combines TRBV30 with TRBJ1-6; the match to TRBD1 covers 7 bases. The germline V gene has CDR1 GTSNPN and CDR2 SVGIG (reference sequence). The trim removed 5 bases at V and 1 base at J, leaving 5 bases unmatched. CDR3 length: 15 residues. Here the CDR3 reads CAWQGEMSYNSPLHF. The CDR3 region has the DNA TGTGCCTGGCAGGGGGAAATGTCCTATAATTCACCCCTCCACTTT.

This sequence joins TRBV5-1 and TRBJ2-7, with TRBD1 matching over 9 bases. The V gene end was trimmed by 4 bases and the J gene end by 0 bases; junction bases not matched to a gene: 5. CDR1 and CDR2 (germline): SGHRS, YFSETQ. The CDR3 has 15 amino acids. CDR3 sequence (DNA): TGCGCCAGCAGCACCTGGACAGGGGCCTCCTACGAGCAGTACTTC. As protein: CASSTWTGASYEQYF. The full variable domain, with the rest looked up from reference TRBV5-1 and TRBJ2-7, is KAGVTQTPRYLIKTRGQQVTLSCSPISGHRSVSWYQQTPGQGLQFLFEYFSETQRNKGNFPGRFSGRQFSNSRSEMNVSTLELGDSALYLCASSTWTGASYEQYFGPGTRLTVT.

The chain combines TRBV7-2 with TRBJ2-5, with D maybe TRBD1 (6 bases). The V end was cut by 5 bases, the J end by 0 bases, with 16 bases between. Germline V gene data show CDR1 as SGHTA and CDR2 as FQGNSA. This CDR3 has 16 amino acids. CDR3 residues: CASSPGPGQNQETQYF. In nucleotides, the CDR3 is TGTGCCAGCAGCCCTGGTCCCGGACAGAACCAAGAGACCCAGTACTTC.

The CDR3 DNA sequence: TGTGCCAGCAGCGATAAGGGACAGGCCAAAAACATTCAGTACTTC. Amino acid sequence: CASSDKGQAKNIQYF. The chain uses TRBV5-8 and TRBJ2-4; 7 nucleotides agree with TRBD1. V gave up 4 bases and J gave up 1 base; unmatched junction bases: 5. Germline V gene lookup returns CDR1 SGHTS and CDR2 YDEGEE. The CDR3 runs to 15 residues.

This clone was seen once. The chain is built from TRBV5-1 and TRBJ2-3; D perhaps matches TRBD2 (6 bases). Looked up from germline, CDR1 is SGHRS and CDR2 is YFSETQ. This CDR3 has 18 amino acids. Trimming left V 4 bases short and J 0 bases short, with 21 bases between. CDR3 residues: CASSGLSTSPTSTDTQYF. DNA for the CDR3: TGCGCCAGCAGCGGATTATCGACTAGTCCGACTAGCACAGATACGCAGTATTTT.

This clone was seen once. The CDR3 nucleotides are TGTGCCAGCAGAAGCGGGGGGACGGGATACGGGGAGCTGTTTTTT. Translating it yields CASRSGGTGYGELFF. This chain connects TRBV6-5 to TRBJ2-2; TRBD2 matches at 9 bases. V lost 6 bases and J lost 7; bases outside the gene matches: 9. CDR1 is MNHEY and CDR2 is SVGAGI in the germline V gene. The CDR3 totals 15 residues.